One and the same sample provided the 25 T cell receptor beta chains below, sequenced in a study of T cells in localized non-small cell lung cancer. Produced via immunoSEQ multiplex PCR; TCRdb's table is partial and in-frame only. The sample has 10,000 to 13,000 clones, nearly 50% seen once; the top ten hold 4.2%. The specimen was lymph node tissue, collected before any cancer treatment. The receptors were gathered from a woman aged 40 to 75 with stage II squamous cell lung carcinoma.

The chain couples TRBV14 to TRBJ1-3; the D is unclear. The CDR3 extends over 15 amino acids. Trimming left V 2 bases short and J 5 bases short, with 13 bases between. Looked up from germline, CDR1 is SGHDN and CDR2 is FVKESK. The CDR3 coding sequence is TGTGCCAGCAGCCAACCTTCGAGGAATCGAAACACCATATATTTT. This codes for CASSQPSRNRNTIYF.

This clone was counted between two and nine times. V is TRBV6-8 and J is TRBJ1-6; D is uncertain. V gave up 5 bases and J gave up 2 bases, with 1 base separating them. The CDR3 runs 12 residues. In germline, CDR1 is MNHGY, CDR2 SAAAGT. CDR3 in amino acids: CASSAYNSPLHF. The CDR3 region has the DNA TGTGCCAGCAGTGCCTATAATTCACCCCTCCACTTT.

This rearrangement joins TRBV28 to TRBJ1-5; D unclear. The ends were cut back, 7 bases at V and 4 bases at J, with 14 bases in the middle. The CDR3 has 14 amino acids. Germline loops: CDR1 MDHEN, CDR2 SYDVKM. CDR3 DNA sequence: TGTGCCAGCACCACTTTTACGGGGAATCAGCCCCAGCATTTT. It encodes CASTTFTGNQPQHF.

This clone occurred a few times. Here the CDR3 reads CASSFAKQGLQETQYF. The CDR3 coding sequence is TGTGCCAGCAGTTTCGCCAAACAGGGCCTCCAAGAGACCCAGTACTTC. The V call is TRBV28, the J call TRBJ2-5; D perhaps matches TRBD1 (6 bases). Trimming cost V 3 bases and J 1 base, with 15 bases left between them. The germline gives CDR1 MDHEN, CDR2 SYDVKM. The CDR3 contains 16 residues.

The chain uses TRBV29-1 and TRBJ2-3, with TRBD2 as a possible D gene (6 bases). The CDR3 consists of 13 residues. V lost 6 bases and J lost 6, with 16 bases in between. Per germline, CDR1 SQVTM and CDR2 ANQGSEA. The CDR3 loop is CSVGGAAGDTQYF. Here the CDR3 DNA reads TGCAGCGTGGGCGGGGCAGCTGGGGATACGCAGTATTTT.

The CDR3 loop reads CASGPAGGGEQFF. The CDR3 DNA sequence: TGTGCTAGTGGCCCCGCCGGGGGCGGTGAGCAGTTCTTC. The chain is built from TRBV12-5 and TRBJ2-1; either TRBD1 or TRBD2 may fit D (6 bases each). CDR1 is LGHNT, CDR2 FRNRAP, per germline. V was pared by 6 bases and J by 9 bases, with 15 bases between. The CDR3 is made up of 13 amino acids. Filled out from reference TRBV12-5 and TRBJ2-1, the complete variable domain reads DARVTQTPRHKVTEMGQEVTMRCQPILGHNTVFWYRQTMMQGLELLAYFRNRAPLDDSGMPKDRFSAEMPDATLATLKIQPSEPRDSAVYFCASGPAGGGEQFFGPGTRLTVL.

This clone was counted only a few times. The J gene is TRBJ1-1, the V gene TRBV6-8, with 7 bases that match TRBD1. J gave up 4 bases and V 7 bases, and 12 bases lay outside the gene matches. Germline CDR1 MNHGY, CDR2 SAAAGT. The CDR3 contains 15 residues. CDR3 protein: CASTETGTLGTEAFF. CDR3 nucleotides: TGTGCCAGCACCGAGACAGGGACACTAGGCACTGAAGCTTTCTTT.

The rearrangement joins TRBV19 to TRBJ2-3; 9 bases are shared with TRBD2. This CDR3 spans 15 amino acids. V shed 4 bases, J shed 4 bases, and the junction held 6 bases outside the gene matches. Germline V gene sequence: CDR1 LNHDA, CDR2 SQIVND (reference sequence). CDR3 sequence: CASSRWREGADTQYF. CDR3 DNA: TGTGCCAGTAGTAGATGGCGGGAGGGAGCAGATACGCAGTATTTT.

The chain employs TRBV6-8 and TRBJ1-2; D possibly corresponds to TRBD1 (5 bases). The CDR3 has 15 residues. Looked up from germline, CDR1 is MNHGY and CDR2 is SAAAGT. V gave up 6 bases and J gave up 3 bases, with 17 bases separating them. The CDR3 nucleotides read TGTGCCAGCAGCTTAGAGGGACGGAGCCACTATGGCTACACCTTC. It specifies CASSLEGRSHYGYTF.

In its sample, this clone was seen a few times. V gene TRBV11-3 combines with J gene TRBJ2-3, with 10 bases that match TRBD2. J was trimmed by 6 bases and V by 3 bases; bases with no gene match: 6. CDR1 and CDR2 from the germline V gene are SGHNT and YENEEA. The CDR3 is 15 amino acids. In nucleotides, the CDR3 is TGTGCCAGCAGCTTGGAGCGGGGGGGCGGCGATACGCAGTATTTT. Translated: CASSLERGGGDTQYF.

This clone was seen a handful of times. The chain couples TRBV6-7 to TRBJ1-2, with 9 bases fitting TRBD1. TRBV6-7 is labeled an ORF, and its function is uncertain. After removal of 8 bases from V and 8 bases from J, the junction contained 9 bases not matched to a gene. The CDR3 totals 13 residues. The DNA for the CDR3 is TGTGCCAGCTCCATTACAGGGGGCTGGGGCTACACCTTC. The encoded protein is CASSITGGWGYTF.

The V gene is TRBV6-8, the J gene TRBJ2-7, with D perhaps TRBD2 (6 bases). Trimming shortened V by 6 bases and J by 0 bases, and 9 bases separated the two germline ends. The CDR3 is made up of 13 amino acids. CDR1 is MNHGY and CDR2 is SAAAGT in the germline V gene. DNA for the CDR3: TGTGCCAGCAGGCGGAGGGCCTCCTACGAGCAGTACTTC. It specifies CASRRRASYEQYF.

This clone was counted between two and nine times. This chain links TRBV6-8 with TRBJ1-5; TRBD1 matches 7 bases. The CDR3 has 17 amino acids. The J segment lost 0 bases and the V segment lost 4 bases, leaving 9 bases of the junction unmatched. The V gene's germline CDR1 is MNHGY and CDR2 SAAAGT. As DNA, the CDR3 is TGTGCCAGCAGTTCTAAGGGGACAGCATATAGCAATCAGCCCCAGCATTTT. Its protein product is CASSSKGTAYSNQPQHF.

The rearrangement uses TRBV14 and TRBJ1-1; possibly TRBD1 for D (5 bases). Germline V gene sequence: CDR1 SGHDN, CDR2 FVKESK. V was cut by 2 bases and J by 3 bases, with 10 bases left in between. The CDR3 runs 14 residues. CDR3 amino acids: CASSQSGGDTEAFF. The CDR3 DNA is TGTGCCAGCAGCCAATCCGGGGGGGACACTGAAGCTTTCTTT.

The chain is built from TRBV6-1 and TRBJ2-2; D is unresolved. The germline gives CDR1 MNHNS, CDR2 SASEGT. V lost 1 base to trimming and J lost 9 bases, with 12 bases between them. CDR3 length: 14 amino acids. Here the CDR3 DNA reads TGTGCCAGCAGTGAAGGGGGAAAGGGCCGGGAGCTGTTTTTT. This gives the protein CASSEGGKGRELFF.

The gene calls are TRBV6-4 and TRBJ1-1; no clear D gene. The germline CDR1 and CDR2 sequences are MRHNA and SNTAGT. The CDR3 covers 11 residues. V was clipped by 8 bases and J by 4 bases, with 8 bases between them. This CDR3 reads CASGWVTEAFF. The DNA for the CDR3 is TGTGCCAGCGGTTGGGTCACTGAAGCTTTCTTT.

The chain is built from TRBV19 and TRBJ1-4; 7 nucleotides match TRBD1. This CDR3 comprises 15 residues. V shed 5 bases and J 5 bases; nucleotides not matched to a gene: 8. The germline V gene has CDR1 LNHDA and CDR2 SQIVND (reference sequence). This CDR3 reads CASSLPGTENEKLFF. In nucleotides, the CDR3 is TGTGCCAGTAGTTTACCCGGGACAGAAAATGAAAAACTGTTTTTT.

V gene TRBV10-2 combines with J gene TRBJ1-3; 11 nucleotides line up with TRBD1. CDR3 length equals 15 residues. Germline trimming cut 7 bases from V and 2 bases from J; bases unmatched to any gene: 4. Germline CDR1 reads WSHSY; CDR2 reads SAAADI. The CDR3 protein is CASMGTGGPGNTIYF. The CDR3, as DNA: TGCGCCAGCATGGGGACAGGGGGGCCTGGAAACACCATATATTTT.

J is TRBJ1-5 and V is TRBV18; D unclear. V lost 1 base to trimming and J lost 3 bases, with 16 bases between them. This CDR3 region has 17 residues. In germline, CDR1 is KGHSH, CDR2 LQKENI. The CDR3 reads CASSPLAAGETNQPQHF. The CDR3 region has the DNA TGTGCCAGCTCACCACTGGCGGCCGGGGAGACCAATCAGCCCCAGCATTTT.

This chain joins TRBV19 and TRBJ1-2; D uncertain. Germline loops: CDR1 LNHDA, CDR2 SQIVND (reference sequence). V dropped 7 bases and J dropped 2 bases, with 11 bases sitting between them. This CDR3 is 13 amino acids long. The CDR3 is CASKTNSNYGYTF. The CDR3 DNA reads TGTGCCAGTAAAACCAACAGCAACTATGGCTACACCTTC. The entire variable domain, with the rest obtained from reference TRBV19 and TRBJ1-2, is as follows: DGGITQSPKYLFRKEGQNVTLSCEQNLNHDAMYWYRQDPGQGLRLIYYSQIVNDFQKGDIAEGYSVSREKKESFPLTVTSAQKNPTAFYLCASKTNSNYGYTFGSGTRLTVV.

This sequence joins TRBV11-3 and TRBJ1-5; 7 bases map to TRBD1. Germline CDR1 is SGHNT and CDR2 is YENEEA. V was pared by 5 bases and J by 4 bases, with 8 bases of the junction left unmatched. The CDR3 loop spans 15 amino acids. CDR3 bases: TGTGCCAGCAGCCCCGGGACAGCCAGTAATCAGCCCCAGCATTTT. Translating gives CASSPGTASNQPQHF.

This CDR3 is CASSPTGGTGELFF. The DNA for the CDR3 is TGTGCCAGTAGTCCTACAGGGGGCACCGGGGAGCTGTTTTTT. This chain uses TRBV19 with TRBJ2-2; TRBD1 agrees at 8 bases. V was clipped by 5 bases and J by 4 bases; unmatched bases: 3. The germline gives CDR1 LNHDA, CDR2 SQIVND (reference sequence). This CDR3 has 14 residues. The full variable domain, in which reference TRBV19 and TRBJ2-2 provide the parts outside the CDR3, is DGGITQSPKYLFRKEGQNVTLSCEQNLNHDAMYWYRQDPGQGLRLIYYSQIVNDFQKGDIAEGYSVSREKKESFPLTVTSAQKNPTAFYLCASSPTGGTGELFFGEGSRLTVL.

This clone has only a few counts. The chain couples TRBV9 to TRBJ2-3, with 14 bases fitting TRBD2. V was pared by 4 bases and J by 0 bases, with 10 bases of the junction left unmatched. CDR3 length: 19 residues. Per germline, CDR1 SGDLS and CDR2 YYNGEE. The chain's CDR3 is CASSPGLAGGPLSTDTQYF. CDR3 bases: TGTGCCAGCAGCCCCGGACTAGCGGGGGGCCCCCTTAGCACAGATACGCAGTATTTT.

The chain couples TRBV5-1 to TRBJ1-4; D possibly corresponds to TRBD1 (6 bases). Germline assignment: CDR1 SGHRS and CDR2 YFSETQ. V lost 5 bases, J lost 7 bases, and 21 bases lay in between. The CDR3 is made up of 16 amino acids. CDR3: CASSWSPQGSSEKLFF. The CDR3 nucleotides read TGCGCCAGCAGTTGGTCCCCACAGGGAAGCTCTGAAAAACTGTTTTTT.

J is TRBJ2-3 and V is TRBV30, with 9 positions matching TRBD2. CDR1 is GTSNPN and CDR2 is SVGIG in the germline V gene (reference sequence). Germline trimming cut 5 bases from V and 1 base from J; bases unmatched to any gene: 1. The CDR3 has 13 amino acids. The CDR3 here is CAWRTSGTDTQYF. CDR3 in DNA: TGTGCCTGGCGGACTAGCGGCACAGATACGCAGTATTTT.